These 19 T cell receptor beta chains originate from one sample sequenced in a study of T cells expressing NK-cell markers. Reprocessing the 5' RACE reads, TCRdb reports a single entry for every CDR3 protein and omits DNA. The specimen's table records 500,000 or so distinct CDR3 sequences. Source material: blood T cells: a sorted CD56 or NKG2C T cell subset, CD4+ or CD8+ T cells, or bulk PBMC T cells (not recorded which). These TCRs come from a man aged 18 to 29 in good health.

The CDR3 reads CASSLVNTEAFF. The rearrangement joins TRBV7-9 to TRBJ1-1. CDR1 is SEHNR and CDR2 is FQNEAQ in the germline V gene (reference sequence). The CDR3 contains 12 residues.

The V and J genes are TRBV12-3 or TRBV12-4 and TRBJ1-2; TCRdb's D call, TRBD1, is unchecked because there is no DNA. This CDR3 has 15 amino acids. The CDR3 region is CASSLKDALGYGYTF.

The rearrangement joins TRBV29-1 to TRBJ2-3; absent DNA, TCRdb's TRBD1 call cannot be checked. CDR3 size: 15 residues. Germline CDR1 is SQVTM and CDR2 is ANQGSEA. The CDR3 here is CSARTSGANTDTQYF.

V and J are TRBV6-6 and TRBJ2-7. Germline-derived CDR1 and CDR2 are MNHNY and SVGAGI (reference sequence). This CDR3 has 12 residues. CDR3 amino acids: CASSQMPYEQYF.

The chain links TRBV11-3 to TRBJ1-1. Germline V gene lookup returns CDR1 SGHNT and CDR2 YENEEA. The CDR3 runs 13 residues. The CDR3 loop reads CASSIRTGPEAFF. The full variable domain, rest sourced from reference TRBV11-3 and TRBJ1-1, is EAGVVQSPRYKIIEKKQPVAFWCNPISGHNTLYWYLQNLGQGPELLIRYENEEAVDDSQLPKDRFSAERLKGVDSTLKIQPAELGDSAVYLCASSIRTGPEAFFGQGTRLTVV.

The CDR3 loop is CASSLPGTLRDTQYF. This chain uses TRBV3-1 with TRBJ2-3; TCRdb's D call, TRBD2, is unchecked because there is no DNA. Germline assignment: CDR1 LGHDT and CDR2 YNNKEL (reference sequence). This CDR3 spans 15 amino acids.

This chain connects TRBV6-1 to TRBJ2-6; there is no DNA to check the TCRdb D call of TRBD1. The CDR3 runs 18 residues. Germline V gives CDR1 MNHNS, CDR2 SASEGT. This chain's CDR3 is CASSARQKANSGANVLTF.

The chain has TRBV9 and TRBJ2-3. This CDR3 spans 15 amino acids. Germline V gene data show CDR1 as SGDLS and CDR2 as YYNGEE. The CDR3 spells CASSVVGRLADTQYF.

The chain is built from TRBV5-5 and TRBJ2-1; TCRdb indicates TRBD1, and absent DNA this call remains unverified. The CDR3 totals 16 residues. Germline CDR1 is SGHKS and CDR2 is YYEKEE (reference sequence). The CDR3: CASSWGGRGDLNEQFF.

The chain has TRBV10-3 and TRBJ2-7; TCRdb proposes TRBD1, but this gene call is untestable without DNA. Germline values: CDR1 ENHRY, CDR2 SYGVKD. CDR3 length: 14 amino acids. CDR3 sequence reads: CAISGDRGTHEQYF.

The chain carries TRBV5-1 and TRBJ2-7; TCRdb's D call of TRBD1 is untestable without DNA. This CDR3 is built from 18 residues. Germline V CDR1 and CDR2: SGHRS, YFSETQ. The CDR3 spells CASSTTTPGQGVSYEQYF.

The J gene is TRBJ1-6, the V gene TRBV5-1. The germline V gene has CDR1 SGHRS and CDR2 YFSETQ. The CDR3 extends over 15 amino acids. This CDR3 reads CASSSSGTLNSPLHF.

The V and J genes are TRBV12-3 or TRBV12-4 and TRBJ2-1. The CDR3 covers 15 residues. The CDR3 loop is CASSWSRSSYNEQFF.

The chain couples TRBV7-6 to TRBJ2-1; without DNA, the TCRdb call of TRBD2 cannot be checked. Germline assignment: CDR1 SGHVS and CDR2 FNYEAQ. The CDR3 consists of 15 residues. CDR3: CASSPPRPRYNEQFF.

The chain has TRBV20-1 and TRBJ2-1; TCRdb calls TRBD2, which cannot be checked without DNA. This CDR3 comprises 14 residues. Germline CDR1 reads DFQATT; CDR2 reads SNEGSKA (reference sequence). The CDR3 sequence is CSAWDSAGLNEQFF.

The rearrangement joins TRBV12-3 or TRBV12-4 to TRBJ2-7; absent DNA, TCRdb's TRBD2 call cannot be checked. The CDR3 runs 13 residues. The CDR3: CASSRTVDYEQYF.

The chain combines TRBV4-1 with TRBJ1-1; TCRdb returns TRBD1, unconfirmable since there is no DNA. The CDR3 loop spans 15 amino acids. Germline CDR1 is MGHRA and CDR2 is YSYEKL. CDR3 loop: CASSPTTSGFAEAFF.

This chain links TRBV19 with TRBJ1-2. The length of the CDR3 is 11 residues. The germline V gene has CDR1 LNHDA and CDR2 SQIVND (reference sequence). CDR3 amino acids: CASSNWQGYTF.

The chain employs TRBV4-1 and TRBJ2-1; with no DNA, the TCRdb D assignment of TRBD2 cannot be verified. The CDR3 has 17 amino acids. Germline loops: CDR1 MGHRA, CDR2 YSYEKL. The CDR3 is CASSQVKSSGITNEQFF.